This T cell receptor (beta chain) was found in a study of cytomegalovirus exposure and HLA in healthy donors (TCRdb year 2017). Turning to the overall study: According to an earlier analysis of several hundred of the donors, some 170 million T cells yielded roughly 110 million unique TCR beta sequences and about 300 Gb of sequence data. An early release that covered about 600 HLA-typed donors contained around 300 gigabases of sequencing data and around 85 million unique TCR sequences. The genetic ancestry cluster associated with self-reported Caucasian donors included around 76% of the 300 to 400 genotyped donors. The study aimed to test whether signatures of past pathogen exposure could be identified by cataloging public T cell receptors. The study profiled the T cell repertoires of 500 to 800 subjects by immunosequencing and related them to cytomegalovirus serostatus. A separate validation cohort of roughly 130 different subjects was used in addition to the roughly 620-subject first cohort. To predict cytomegalovirus infection status, the study brought together high-throughput TCR immunosequencing, statistical association of individual TCRs with disease status, and machine learning. A later analysis re-analyzed previously published TCR beta repertoires from about 600 donors and added high-resolution HLA genotyping to study TCR occurrence patterns. Rather than drawing on any new phenotypic data, the later analysis identified candidate immune exposures from TCR beta sequences and the way those sequences occurred across donors. An earlier analysis of 450 to 750 of the donors used high-throughput TCR beta sequencing to judge whether each TCR beta V gene segment behaved as functional or pseudogenic. Donor age, sex, ethnicity and CMV serostatus were collected together with the repertoire data. A later genetic analysis took genome-wide SNP genotypes for about three fifths of the roughly 700 donors and used that subset as a discovery cohort. All discovery cohort repertoires had been generated using a single sequencing platform. Both class I and class II loci were covered by HLA typing, at four-digit resolution. The number of typed donors differed by locus: roughly 620-640 for A, B, C, DRB1 and DQB1; approximately 520 for DQA1; 600 to 610 for DPA1; and some 430 for DPB1. Roughly five DR-DQ haplotypes were handled as single units for association and clustering, since linkage in the cohort was strong. Among some 400 genotyped donors of the cohort, an average of about 240,000 unique TCR beta nucleotide sequences was sequenced per donor, of which 15% to 20% were non-productive.

Library creation used the immunoSEQ multiplex PCR assay. A mixture of 60 forward primers for TCR Vbeta segments and 13 reverse primers for TCR Jbeta segments was used in the multiplex PCR. A multiplex PCR assay on genomic DNA amplified the CDR3 region of rearranged TCR beta genes. Amplified TCR beta libraries were sequenced as 87-base-pair reads on the Illumina HiSeq System. Per the source publication's procedure: Across the 600 to 700 repertoires, a later analysis counted some 81 million unique TCR beta chains, approximately 12 million of which were shared by at least two donors. To remove PCR and sequencing errors, raw reads were error-corrected and collapsed into unique sequences using a nearest-neighbor algorithm that merged closely related sequences. CDR3 sequences were aligned to IMGT reference sequences to assign V, D and J gene segments. For a sequence to be retained, a match of at least six nucleotides was required to both a V gene segment and a J gene segment. A rearrangement was called productive if the CDR3 had no stop codons and remained in frame with V and J, and every other rearrangement was called non-productive. CDR3 was defined by IMGT convention, running from the second conserved V-encoded cysteine to the conserved J-encoded phenylalanine. In an earlier analysis of around 600 of the donors, sequences lacking an unambiguous match to a single V gene segment were excluded. In an earlier analysis of several hundred of the donors, V segments were called functional above 56.7% productive rearrangements and were called segregating when the between-donor standard deviation exceeded 5%. A statistical classification framework was built for diagnosing cytomegalovirus status from the catalog of TCR beta chain sequences. In a later analysis, V and J genes were assigned by comparing TCR nucleotide sequences against IMGT/GENE-DB human TR gene sequences. A later analysis assigned CDR3 sequences and most-parsimonious VDJ recombination scenarios with the TCRdist pipeline. In a later analysis, every TCR beta chain was defined by the combination of its CDR3 amino acid sequence and its V-gene family, and reads without a unique V-gene family were dropped. As a way to deal with suspected cross-contamination and a sequencing artifact, a later analysis dropped hundreds of nucleotide sequences that were highly shared and had low generation probability. For each public chain, a later analysis derived a clonal expansion index from normalized ranks of inferred template counts within each repertoire. A later analysis computed generation probabilities with a VDJ recombination model fitted to out-of-frame rearrangements, and checked the results against IGoR. A later analysis scored TCR-TCR, TCR-HLA and TCR-CMV co-occurrence with hypergeometric tests, applying a repertoire-size bias correction to TCR pairs. False discovery rates were estimated in a later analysis by permuting HLA or CMV assignments 20 times. In a later analysis, co-occurring TCRs were grouped using DBSCAN, with TCRdist sequence similarity added in when clustering inside HLA-allele-positive subsets. For co-occurrence clustering, repertoires with fewer than 30,000 or more than 120,000 public chains were excluded, along with roughly 5 repertoires with anomalous nucleotide sharing. TCRdb carries this immuneACCESS record with in-frame sequences only. Its versions omit some clonotypes, under half of them owing to an unresolved V gene in the studies checked, with the rest unexplained. V, J and clone size were drawn from that table, and D and trimming were deduced from the DNA. The sample profile shows approximately 150,000 clones; over 70% of them were found once. In total, the top ten clones hold approximately 15% of the sample.

The cohort consisted of 650 to 700 healthy bone marrow donors. All cohort members were sampled while nominally healthy, although unrecorded immune exposures were likely present. The donor was CMV seronegative and was included in the group of hundreds of seronegative cohort members. A peripheral blood sample was provided by each donor, and peripheral blood mononuclear cells were used for TCR beta sequencing. Genomic DNA extraction from the blood cell samples was performed with the Qiagen DNeasy Blood Extraction Kit. What the study reported, not specific to this receptor: In a later analysis, several top co-occurrence clusters were reported to appear linked to parvovirus B19, influenza, CMV and Epstein-Barr virus. Most CMV-associated TCR beta chains appeared to be HLA-restricted in a later analysis, and the HLA associations seemed to be driven largely by CMV exposure. Because counts were too low, about 18 rarely observed V segments, including chromosome 9 orphons, were left out of the earlier analysis of a few hundred of the donors. In a later analysis, TCR association rates were found to vary across HLA loci, with the most associated TCRs seen for DRB1 alleles and the fewest for HLA-C alleles. The cohort was sequenced for TCR beta chains only, and without alpha or paired-chain data the features that could be detected were limited. Three of the identified cytomegalovirus-associated TCR beta chains were confirmed in vitro to be specific for cytomegalovirus antigens. Correlated functional status among segregating V segments might reflect linkage disequilibrium, but an unknown experimental factor could not be ruled out. The authors suggested that the approach could potentially be generalized to other disease states and immunological phenotypes. A later analysis found that HLA-associated TCR beta chains were more clonally expanded and had lower generation probabilities than equally common non-associated chains. An earlier analysis of 450 to 750 of the donors showed that most TCR beta V segments appeared in productive rearrangements either about 87% or about 30% of the time, which broadly matched IMGT annotations. Some IMGT-functional V segments, including TRBV6-2 and TRBV6-3, could not be distinguished by the 87-base-pair reads and were therefore excluded. Because HLA typing was unavailable for some donors at each locus, only the typed subset was used in association tests. Roughly uniform sequencing depth across donors was assumed in presence/absence analyses, although this assumption may not hold. An association between a missense DCLRE1C variant and V-gene and J-gene trimming of TCR beta chains was found in a later genetic analysis and replicated in an independent cohort. When HLA alleles, especially DR and DQ, strongly co-occurred, TCR associations were difficult to assign to individual alleles. In the study, around 160 TCR beta chains were listed as associated with cytomegalovirus. In a later analysis, some 18,000 TCR beta sequences were associated with specific HLA alleles at a false discovery rate of 0.05. According to a later genetic analysis, donors in an Asian-associated ancestry cluster had fewer N-insertions in productive TCRs than the approximately 670-donor mean. The classifier was reported to diagnose cytomegalovirus status with high specificity and sensitivity in both the original and validation cohorts. For the cohort, immune exposure information was limited to CMV serostatus. A further reported finding was that TCR beta sequences accurately predicted the HLA-A and HLA-B alleles for most subjects in the first cohort. Most TCR sequences were seen in very few donors, while some public TCRs were found in many individuals. The sequencing pipeline was judged likely to have produced a cluster of highly shared sequence variants as a technical artifact.

From the germline V gene (reference sequence), CDR1 is SSHAT and CDR2 is FNYEAQ. There are 16 amino acids in the CDR3, from cysteine to phenylalanine inclusive. CDR3 DNA only is kept here, 48 bases in frame from base 1. As for this clone: Its cognate antigen has yet to be identified. A junction boundary mismatches the germline segment, possibly from a read error.

Sequencing was performed on PBMCs. This sequence was found in a woman between 40 and 55 years old in good health and CMV-seronegative. The V gene is TRBV7-7 and the J gene is TRBJ2-1, and TRBD2 aligns with 10 junction nucleotides. The CDR3 reads as follows: CASSLRAGGIQNEQFF. The base sequence is TGTGCTAGCAGCTTGAGAGCGGGAGGGATTCAGAATGAGCAGTTCTTC.